This TCR beta chain was found in a study of cytomegalovirus exposure and HLA in healthy donors. On this clone: Its target is not known.

General observations from the study: A previous analysis found most TCR beta V segments productive roughly 87% or roughly 30% of the time. TCR beta V- and J-gene trimming, according to a later analysis, was linked to a missense DCLRE1C variant. Most CMV-associated TCR beta chains appeared HLA-restricted in a later analysis.

A multiplex PCR was run with 60 Vbeta primers and 13 Jbeta primers. Some clones are missing from TCRdb's copy, which holds only in-frame ones; the method was immunoSEQ multiplex PCR. The profile shows 100,000 to 150,000 clones, about 80% of them singletons. This CDR3 has 19 residues. Germline-derived CDR1 and CDR2 are ENHRY and SYGVKD. After removal of 2 bases from V and 4 bases from J, the junction contained 15 bases not matched to a gene. Sequencing was carried out using PBMCs. The gene calls are TRBV10-3 and TRBJ2-3; 10 bases are a match to TRBD2. The receptor comes from a man aged 40-55 years in good health and CMV-seronegative. The CDR3 here is CAISERNSPAGGRSDTQYF. CDR3 bases: TGTGCCATCAGTGAGAGAAATTCCCCAGCGGGGGGGCGATCAGATACGCAGTATTTT.